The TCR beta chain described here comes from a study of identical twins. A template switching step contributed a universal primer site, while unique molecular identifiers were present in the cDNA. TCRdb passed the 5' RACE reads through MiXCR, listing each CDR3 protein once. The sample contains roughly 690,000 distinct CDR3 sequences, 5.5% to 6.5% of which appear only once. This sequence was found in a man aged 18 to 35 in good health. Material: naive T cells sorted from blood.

The CDR3, as DNA: TGTGCCAGCAGGAGGGACAGGGGATTTATGACAGATACGCAGTATTTT. Translating gives CASRRDRGFMTDTQYF. V usage is TRBV27 and J usage is TRBJ2-3, with 10 bases aligning to TRBD1. V was pared by 6 bases and J by 3 bases, with 9 bases of the junction left unmatched. CDR1 is MNHEY and CDR2 is SMNVEV in the germline V gene (reference sequence). The CDR3 has 16 amino acids.